Given below is one T cell receptor beta chain in context. Its antigen is unidentified. Sequenced by immunoSEQ multiplex PCR; TCRdb stores in-frame clones only, minus some. The profile shows about 93,000 clones, roughly nine tenths of them singletons. This record comes from a study of T cell responses to AZD1222 COVID-19 vaccine. Findings of the study overall: Researchers took repertoire samples only after the peak T cell response had come. The donors showed a predominance of white British ancestry and of females, with possible underestimation of clonal diversity. Reports indicate that nearly half of spike-specific TCRs are directed at unmutated variant regions.

The sequence derives from an adult who received the AZD1222 COVID-19 vaccine. The sequencing used peripheral blood, collected 28 days after the second AZD1222 dose.

The CDR3 DNA follows: TGTGCCTGGAGTGTACGAGTTGGAAACACCATATATTTT. Translation gives CAWSVRVGNTIYF. This rearrangement joins TRBV30 to TRBJ1-3; D is ambiguous. The CDR3 length is 13 residues. V lost 0 bases, J lost 3 bases, and 6 bases lay in between. Germline CDR1 and CDR2: GTSNPN and SVGIG (reference sequence).